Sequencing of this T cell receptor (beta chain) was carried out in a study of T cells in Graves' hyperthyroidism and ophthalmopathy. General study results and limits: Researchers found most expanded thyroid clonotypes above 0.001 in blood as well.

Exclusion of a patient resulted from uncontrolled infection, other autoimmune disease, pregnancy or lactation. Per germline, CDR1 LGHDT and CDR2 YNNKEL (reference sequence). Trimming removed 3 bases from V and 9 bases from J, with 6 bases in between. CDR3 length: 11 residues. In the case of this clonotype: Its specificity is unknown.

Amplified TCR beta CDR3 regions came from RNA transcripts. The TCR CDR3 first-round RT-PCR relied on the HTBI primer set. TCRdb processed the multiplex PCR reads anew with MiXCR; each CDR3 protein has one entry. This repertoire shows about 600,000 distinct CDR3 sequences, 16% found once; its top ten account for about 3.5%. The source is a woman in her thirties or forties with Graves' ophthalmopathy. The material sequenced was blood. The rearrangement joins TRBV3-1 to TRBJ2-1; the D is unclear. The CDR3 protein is CASSQTSEQFF. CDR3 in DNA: TGTGCCAGCAGCCAGACCAGTGAGCAGTTCTTC.